This note documents a single T cell receptor (beta chain) sequence. Other DNA sequences in this specimen translate into the identical CDR3. Sorted-subset replicate PCR reactions were performed with around 200 ng DNA, corresponding to roughly 31,000 T cell genomes. Generated by immunoSEQ multiplex PCR, the TCRdb table keeps only in-frame clones and is missing some. The data contain about 2.2 million clones, around 95% of them singletons. Germline-derived CDR1 and CDR2 are SGHTA and FQGNSA. CDR3 length: 14 amino acids. Losses at the gene ends were 5 bases for V and 2 bases for J; bases not matched to a gene: 5. CD45RO-negative CD8 cells positively selected for CCR7 made up the naive population, which excluded terminally differentiated effector memory CD45RA+ cells. The sample comes from a study of shared clonotypes between healthy human individuals.

The sequence was obtained from a man younger than 35 in good health. Some clones in this sample may be carry-over from other donors' samples. This rearrangement joins TRBV7-2 to TRBJ1-2; 7 bases are shared with TRBD1. Sequencing used naive CD8+ T cells from PBMCs. CDR3 coding DNA: TGTGCCAGCAGCACTAGACAGGGCAACTATGGCTACACCTTC. Its translation: CASSTRQGNYGYTF.